The source of this T cell receptor beta chain is a study of T cells in Graves' hyperthyroidism and ophthalmopathy. Overall study findings and caveats: Prediction of ophthalmopathy progression came a median roughly 7.1 months pre-onset.

There are 14 residues in the CDR3. Germline CDR1 and CDR2: MDHEN and SYDVKM. The ends were cut back, 6 bases at V and 0 bases at J, with 11 bases in the middle. Exclusion criteria comprised uncontrolled infection, other autoimmune disease, pregnancy or lactation. TCR beta CDR3 regions were amplified from RNA. First-round RT-PCR with HTBI primers amplified the TCR CDR3 region. MiXCR, applied by TCRdb to the multiplex PCR reads, yields one record per CDR3 protein. The data show hundreds of thousands of distinct CDR3 sequences, with about 20% seen just once and about 60% held by the top ten. A remark on this clonotype: The antigen is undetermined.

Source material: blood. The chain is built from TRBV28 and TRBJ2-5, with a weak D call TRBD2 (5 bases). This receptor was identified in a man aged 25 to 40 with Graves' ophthalmopathy. As DNA, the CDR3 is TGTGCCAGCAGCAGCGGCTACAACCAAGAGACCCAGTACTTC. Its protein is CASSSGYNQETQYF.